This T cell receptor beta chain was retrieved from a study of blood T cell repertoires in COVID-19. Repertoires were generated with immunoSEQ multiplex PCR, while TCRdb's copy carries only in-frame clones and drops some. The sample carries roughly 260,000 clones, around 90% recorded once. Trimming removed 5 bases at V and 9 bases at J, with 11 bases between. In germline, CDR1 is MNHEY, CDR2 SVGEGT. CDR3 length: 12 amino acids. V usage is TRBV6-2 or TRBV6-3 and J usage is TRBJ2-1, with a weak D call TRBD1 (6 bases). The sequence was obtained from a young woman with acute COVID-19. Sequences were obtained from PBMCs or T cells enriched from blood (not recorded which). The CDR3 region is CASSKQGREQFF. CDR3 sequence (DNA): TGTGCCAGCAGTAAACAGGGACGTGAGCAGTTCTTC.